One and the same sample provided the 11 T cell receptor beta chains below, sequenced in a study of human CD8 memory T cell subsets (dated by TCRdb to 2019 to 2021). A Human TCR Profiling Kit was used to prepare UMI-labeled 5' RACE TCRbeta libraries. Following reprocessing of the reads by TCRdb, the data hold one row per CDR3 protein sequence and no DNA is available. The record for this sample contains under 14,000 distinct CDR3 sequences. Clones ranked in the top ten supply 15% to 17% of the sample. Specimen: CD8+ T cells from PBMCs. The receptors here all came from a human donor in good health.

The V gene is TRBV7-9, the J gene TRBJ2-2; TCRdb designates TRBD1, a call that cannot be tested without DNA. The CDR3 has 16 amino acids. Germline CDR1 is SEHNR and CDR2 is FQNEAQ (reference sequence). Here the CDR3 reads CASSLGQGTNTGELFF. Filled out from reference TRBV7-9 and TRBJ2-2, the complete variable domain reads DTGVSQNPRHKITKRGQNVTFRCDPISEHNRLYWYRQTLGQGPEFLTYFQNEAQLEKSRLLSDRFSAERPKGSFSTLEIQRTEQGDSAMYLCASSLGQGTNTGELFFGEGSRLTVL.

The rearrangement joins TRBV5-1 to TRBJ2-7. This CDR3 has 13 amino acids. Germline CDR1 and CDR2: SGHRS and YFSETQ. The CDR3 region is CASSLGSMREQYF.

CDR3 protein: CASRRGEPEKLFF. The chain employs TRBV7-9 and TRBJ1-4. The CDR3 is 13 amino acids. Germline V gene data show CDR1 as SEHNR and CDR2 as FQNEAQ (reference sequence).

By frequency, this clonotype registers medium-sized. J is TRBJ2-1 and V is TRBV7-9. Per germline, CDR1 SEHNR and CDR2 FQNEAQ (reference sequence). This CDR3 comprises 12 residues. CDR3 sequence: CASSRLQGEQFF.

This clonotype is called medium-sized based on its frequency. This chain links TRBV28 with TRBJ2-2. Looked up from germline, CDR1 is MDHEN and CDR2 is SYDVKM. The CDR3 sequence is 14 residues long. The CDR3 reads CASSLRPNTGELFF.

The CDR3 here is CASSEAGLEQFF. The chain joins TRBV6-1 to TRBJ2-1; TCRdb selects TRBD2, and the lack of DNA leaves this call unchecked. CDR1 and CDR2 from the germline V gene are MNHNS and SASEGT. The CDR3 has 12 amino acids.

The rearrangement links TRBV7-9 to TRBJ2-5; TCRdb's D call, TRBD2, is unchecked because there is no DNA. Germline V gives CDR1 SEHNR, CDR2 FQNEAQ (reference sequence). The CDR3 runs to 17 residues. The CDR3 here is CASSHRPGTEIQETQYF.

This chain joins TRBV5-4 and TRBJ2-1. Germline V gives CDR1 SGHNT, CDR2 YYREEE (reference sequence). This CDR3 is built from 12 residues. The CDR3 spells CASSLEINEQFF.

The genes are TRBV5-6 and TRBJ2-7; TCRdb's assignment of TRBD1 cannot be checked, as there is no DNA. Germline V gives CDR1 SGHDT, CDR2 YYEEEE. The CDR3 spans 15 residues. The CDR3 loop is CASSPPYGVRYEQYF.

V usage is TRBV29-1 and J usage is TRBJ1-1; no DNA is available, so the TRBD1 call from TCRdb remains unchecked. The CDR3 contains 15 residues. In germline, CDR1 is SQVTM, CDR2 ANQGSEA. The CDR3 reads CSVEDYRQGGAEAFF.

This chain joins TRBV27 and TRBJ2-1; TCRdb indicates TRBD1, and absent DNA this call remains unverified. This CDR3 has 12 residues. Germline V lookup: CDR1 MNHEY, CDR2 SMNVEV (reference sequence). The CDR3 loop reads CASSPRGDEQFF.